This T cell receptor (beta chain) derives from a study of cytomegalovirus exposure and HLA in healthy donors. General study results and limits: Most observed TCR sequences were rare, whereas some public TCRs were detected in many donors. A classifier reportedly called cytomegalovirus status with high sensitivity and specificity. V segments that were indistinguishable, TRBV6-2 and TRBV6-3 among them, were omitted from analysis.

In the PCR, 60 Vbeta and 13 Jbeta primers were used. Assay used: immunoSEQ multiplex PCR; TCRdb lists only in-frame clones, some missing. The sample shows roughly 110,000 clones, roughly 80% of them seen only once. As regards this clone: Its antigen is currently unknown.

The CDR3 has 16 amino acids. The germline CDR1 and CDR2 sequences are GTSNPN and SVGIG (reference sequence). The V gene end was trimmed by 0 bases and the J gene end by 3 bases; junction bases not matched to a gene: 5. This clonotype was sampled from a man aged 30 to 39 in good health and CMV-seropositive. Sequencing was carried out using PBMCs. The V gene is TRBV30, the J gene TRBJ2-1, with 10 positions matching TRBD1. This chain's CDR3 is CAWSVQWDRGYNEQFF. The CDR3 DNA follows: TGTGCCTGGAGTGTACAATGGGACAGGGGCTACAATGAGCAGTTCTTC. Filled out from reference TRBV30 and TRBJ2-1, the complete variable domain reads SQTIHQWPATLVQPVGSPLSLECTVEGTSNPNLYWYRQAAGRGLQLLFYSVGIGQISSEVPQNLSASRPQDRQFILSSKKLLLSDSGFYLCAWSVQWDRGYNEQFFGPGTRLTVL.